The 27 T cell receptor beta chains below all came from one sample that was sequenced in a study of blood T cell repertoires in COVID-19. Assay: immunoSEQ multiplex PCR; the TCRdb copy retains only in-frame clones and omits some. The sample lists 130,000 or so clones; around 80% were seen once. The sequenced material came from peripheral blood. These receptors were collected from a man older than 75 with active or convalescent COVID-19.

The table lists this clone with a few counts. CDR3 nucleotide sequence: TGCGCCAGCAGCCAAGATTCAAGCAGGTCTTATGGCTACACCTTC. Protein product: CASSQDSSRSYGYTF. The chain recombines TRBV4-3 with TRBJ1-2; D gene unclear. The germline gives CDR1 LGHNA, CDR2 YSLEER. The V gene lost 0 bases and the J gene lost 5 bases, with 13 bases spanning the gap. CDR3 length equals 15 residues.

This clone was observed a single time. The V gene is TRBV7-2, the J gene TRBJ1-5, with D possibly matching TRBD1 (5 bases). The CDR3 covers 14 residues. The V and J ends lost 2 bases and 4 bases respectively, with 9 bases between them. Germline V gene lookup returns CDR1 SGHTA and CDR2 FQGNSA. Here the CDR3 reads CASSLMGTNQPQHF. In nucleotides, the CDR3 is TGTGCCAGCAGCTTAATGGGGACTAATCAGCCCCAGCATTTT.

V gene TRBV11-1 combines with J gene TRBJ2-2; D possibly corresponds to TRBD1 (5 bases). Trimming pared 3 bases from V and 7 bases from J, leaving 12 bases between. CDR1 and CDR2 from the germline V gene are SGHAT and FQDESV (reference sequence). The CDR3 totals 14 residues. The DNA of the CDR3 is TGTGCCAGCAGCTTTTTGAGACAGAGCGGGGAGCTGTTTTTT. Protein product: CASSFLRQSGELFF.

CDR3 DNA: TGTGCCACCAGCAGCCGTTCAGGGTCGGTGGCTGAAGCTTTCTTT. Encoded protein: CATSSRSGSVAEAFF. The J gene is TRBJ1-1, the V gene TRBV15, with D perhaps TRBD1 (5 bases). Germline values: CDR1 LNHNV, CDR2 YYDKDF (reference sequence). CDR3 length: 15 residues. V lost 3 bases and J lost 6, with 17 bases in between. The variable domain in full, with the rest retrieved from reference TRBV15 and TRBJ1-1, is DAMVIQNPRYQVTQFGKPVTLSCSQTLNHNVMYWYQQKSSQAPKLLFHYYDKDFNNEADTPDNFQSRRPNTSFCFLDIRSPGLGDTAMYLCATSSRSGSVAEAFFGQGTRLTVV.

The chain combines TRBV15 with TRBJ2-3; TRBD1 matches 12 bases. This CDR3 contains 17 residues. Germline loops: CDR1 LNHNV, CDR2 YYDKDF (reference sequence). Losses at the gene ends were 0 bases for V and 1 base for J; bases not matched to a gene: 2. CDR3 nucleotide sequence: TGTGCCACCAGCAGAGATGGGACAGGGGGCGGCACAGATACGCAGTATTTT. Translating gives CATSRDGTGGGTDTQYF.

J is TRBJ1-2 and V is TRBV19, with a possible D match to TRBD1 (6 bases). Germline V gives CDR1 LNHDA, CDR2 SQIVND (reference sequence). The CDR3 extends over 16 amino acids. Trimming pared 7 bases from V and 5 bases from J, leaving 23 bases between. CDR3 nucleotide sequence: TGTGCCAGTAACCCGGACAGTGTTCCCCAAGGGTATGGCTACACCTTC. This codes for CASNPDSVPQGYGYTF.

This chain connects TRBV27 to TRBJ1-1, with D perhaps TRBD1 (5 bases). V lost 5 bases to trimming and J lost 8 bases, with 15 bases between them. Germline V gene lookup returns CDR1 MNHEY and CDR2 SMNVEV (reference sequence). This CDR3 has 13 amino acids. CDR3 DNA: TGTGCCAGCAGTCAGGGACGGAGGGAAGAAGCTTTCTTT. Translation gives CASSQGRREEAFF.

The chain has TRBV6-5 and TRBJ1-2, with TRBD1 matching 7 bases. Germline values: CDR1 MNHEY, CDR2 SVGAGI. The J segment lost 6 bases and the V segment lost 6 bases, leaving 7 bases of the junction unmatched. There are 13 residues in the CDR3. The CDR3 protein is CASRVTGVDGYTF. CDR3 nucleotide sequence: TGTGCCAGCAGAGTCACAGGGGTCGATGGCTACACCTTC.

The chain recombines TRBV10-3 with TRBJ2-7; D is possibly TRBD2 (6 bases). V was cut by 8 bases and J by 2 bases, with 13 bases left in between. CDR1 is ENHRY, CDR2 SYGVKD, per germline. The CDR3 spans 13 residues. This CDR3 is CAISDGGAYEQYF. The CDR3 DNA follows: TGTGCCATCTCCGACGGAGGGGCCTACGAGCAGTACTTC.

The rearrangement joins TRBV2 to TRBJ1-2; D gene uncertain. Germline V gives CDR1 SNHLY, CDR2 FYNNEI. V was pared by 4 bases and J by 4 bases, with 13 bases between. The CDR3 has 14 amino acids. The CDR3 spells CASSGRGGVYGYTF. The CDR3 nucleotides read TGTGCCAGCAGTGGCCGGGGTGGGGTCTATGGCTACACCTTC.

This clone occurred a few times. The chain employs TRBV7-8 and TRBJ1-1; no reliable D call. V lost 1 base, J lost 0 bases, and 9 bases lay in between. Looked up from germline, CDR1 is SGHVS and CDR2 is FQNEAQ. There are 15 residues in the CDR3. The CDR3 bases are TGTGCCAGCAGCTTAGGGAGGATCATGAACACTGAAGCTTTCTTT. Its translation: CASSLGRIMNTEAFF.

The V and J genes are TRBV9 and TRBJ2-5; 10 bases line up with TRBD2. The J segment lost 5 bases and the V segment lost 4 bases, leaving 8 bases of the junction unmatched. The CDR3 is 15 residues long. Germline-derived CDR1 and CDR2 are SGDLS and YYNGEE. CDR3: CASSPSGGALETQYF. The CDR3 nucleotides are TGTGCCAGCAGCCCAAGCGGGGGGGCCTTGGAGACCCAGTACTTC.

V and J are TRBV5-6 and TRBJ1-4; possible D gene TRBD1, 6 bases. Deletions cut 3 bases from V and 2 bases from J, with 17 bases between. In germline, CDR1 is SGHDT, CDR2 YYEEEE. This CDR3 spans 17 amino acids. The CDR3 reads CASSYGTGFLTNEKLFF. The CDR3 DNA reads TGTGCCAGCAGCTACGGAACAGGGTTCTTGACTAATGAAAAACTGTTTTTT.

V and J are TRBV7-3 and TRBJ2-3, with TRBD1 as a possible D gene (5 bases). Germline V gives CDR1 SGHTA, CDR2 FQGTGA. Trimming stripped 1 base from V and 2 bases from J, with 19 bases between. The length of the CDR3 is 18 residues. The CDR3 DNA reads TGTGCCAGCAGCTTAATGGTCGGTCAGGGATCGGACACAGATACGCAGTATTTT. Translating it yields CASSLMVGQGSDTDTQYF.

This CDR3 is CSVADREKLFF. Written as DNA, the CDR3 is TGCAGCGTTGCGGACAGGGAAAAACTGTTTTTT. V gene TRBV29-1 combines with J gene TRBJ1-4, with TRBD1 matching over 7 bases. Germline V gene data show CDR1 as SQVTM and CDR2 as ANQGSEA. Trimming at V came to 4 bases and at J to 8 bases, leaving 1 base not matched to a gene. CDR3 length: 11 residues.

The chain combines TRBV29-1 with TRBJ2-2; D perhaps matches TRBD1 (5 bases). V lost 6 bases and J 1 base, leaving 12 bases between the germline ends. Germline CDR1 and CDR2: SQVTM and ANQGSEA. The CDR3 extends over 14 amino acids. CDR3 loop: CSVTQDRNTGELFF. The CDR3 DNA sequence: TGCAGCGTAACACAGGATAGGAACACCGGGGAGCTGTTTTTT.

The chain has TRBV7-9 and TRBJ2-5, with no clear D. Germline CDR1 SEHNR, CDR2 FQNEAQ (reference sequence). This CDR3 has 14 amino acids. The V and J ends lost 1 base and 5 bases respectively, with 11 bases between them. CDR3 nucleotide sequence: TGTGCCAGCAGCTTAGGCCTAATTCGGGAGACCCAGTACTTC. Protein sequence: CASSLGLIRETQYF.

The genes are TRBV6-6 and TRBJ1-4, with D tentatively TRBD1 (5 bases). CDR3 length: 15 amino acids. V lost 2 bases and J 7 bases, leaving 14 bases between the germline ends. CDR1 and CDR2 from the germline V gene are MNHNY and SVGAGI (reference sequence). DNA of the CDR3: TGTGCCAGCAGTTACGCGTGGCAGGGAAGTGAAAAACTGTTTTTT. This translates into CASSYAWQGSEKLFF.

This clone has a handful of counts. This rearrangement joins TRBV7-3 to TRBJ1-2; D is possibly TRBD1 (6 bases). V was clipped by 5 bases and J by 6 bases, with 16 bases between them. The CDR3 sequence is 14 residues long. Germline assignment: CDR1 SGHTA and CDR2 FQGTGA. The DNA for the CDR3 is TGTGCCAGCAGCCCTGGACAGTGGGCGCATGGCTACACCTTC. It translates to CASSPGQWAHGYTF. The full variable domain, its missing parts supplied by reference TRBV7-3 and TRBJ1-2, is GAGVSQTPSNKVTEKGKYVELRCDPISGHTALYWYRQSLGQGPEFLIYFQGTGAADDSGLPNDRFFAVRPEGSVSTLKIQRTERGDSAVYLCASSPGQWAHGYTFGSGTRLTVV.

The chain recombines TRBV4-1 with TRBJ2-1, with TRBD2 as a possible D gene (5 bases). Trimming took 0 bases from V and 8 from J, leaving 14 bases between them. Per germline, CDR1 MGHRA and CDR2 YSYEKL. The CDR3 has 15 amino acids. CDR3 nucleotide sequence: TGCGCCAGCAGCCAAGATAGCCTAGCATCCGATGAGCAGTTCTTC. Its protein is CASSQDSLASDEQFF.

The CDR3 DNA is TGTGCCAGCAGCCCTTTCCTGGGGCAGGGGGTAGGTGGCTACACCTTC. It encodes CASSPFLGQGVGGYTF. J is TRBJ1-2 and V is TRBV4-2; 7 bases fit TRBD1. J was trimmed by 7 bases and V by 4 bases; bases with no gene match: 15. The length of the CDR3 is 16 residues. CDR1 and CDR2 (germline): LGHNA, YNFKEQ.

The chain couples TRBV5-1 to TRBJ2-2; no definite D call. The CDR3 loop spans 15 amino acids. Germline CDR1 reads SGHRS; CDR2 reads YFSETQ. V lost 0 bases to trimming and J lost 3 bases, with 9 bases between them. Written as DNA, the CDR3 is TGCGCCAGCAGCTTGGCTCCCTACTACACCGGGGAGCTGTTTTTT. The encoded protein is CASSLAPYYTGELFF.

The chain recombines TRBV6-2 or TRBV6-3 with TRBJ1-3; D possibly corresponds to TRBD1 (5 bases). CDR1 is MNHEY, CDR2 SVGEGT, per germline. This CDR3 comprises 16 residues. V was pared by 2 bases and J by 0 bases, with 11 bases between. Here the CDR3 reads CASSYRQWDSGNTIYF. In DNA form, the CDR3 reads TGTGCCAGCAGTTACCGACAGTGGGACTCTGGAAACACCATATATTTT.

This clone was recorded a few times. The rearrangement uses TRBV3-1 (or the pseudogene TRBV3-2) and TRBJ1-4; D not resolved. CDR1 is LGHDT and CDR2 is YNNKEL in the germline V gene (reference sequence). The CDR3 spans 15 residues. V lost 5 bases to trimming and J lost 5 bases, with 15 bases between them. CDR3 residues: CASSAQFGENEKLFF. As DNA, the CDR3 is TGTGCCAGCAGCGCCCAATTCGGGGAGAATGAAAAACTGTTTTTT.

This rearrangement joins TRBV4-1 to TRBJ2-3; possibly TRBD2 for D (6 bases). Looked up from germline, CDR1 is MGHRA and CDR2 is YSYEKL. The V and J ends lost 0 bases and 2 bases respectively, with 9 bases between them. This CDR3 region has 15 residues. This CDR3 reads CASSQEGLLTDTQYF. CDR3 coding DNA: TGCGCCAGCAGCCAAGAGGGACTCCTCACAGATACGCAGTATTTT.

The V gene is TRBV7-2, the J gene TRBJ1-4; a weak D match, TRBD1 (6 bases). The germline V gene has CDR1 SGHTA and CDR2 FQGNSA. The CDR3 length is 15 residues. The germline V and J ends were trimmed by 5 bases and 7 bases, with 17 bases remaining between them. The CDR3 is CASSPDGTKSEKLFF. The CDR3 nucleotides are TGTGCCAGCAGCCCAGACGGGACAAAGTCTGAAAAACTGTTTTTT.

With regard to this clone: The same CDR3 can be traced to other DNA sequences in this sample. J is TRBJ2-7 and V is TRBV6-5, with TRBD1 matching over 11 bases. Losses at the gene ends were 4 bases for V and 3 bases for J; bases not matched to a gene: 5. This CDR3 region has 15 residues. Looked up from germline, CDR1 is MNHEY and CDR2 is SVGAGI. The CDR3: CASSSTGTGGYEQYF. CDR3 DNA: TGTGCCAGCAGTTCAACCGGGACAGGGGGCTACGAGCAGTACTTC.